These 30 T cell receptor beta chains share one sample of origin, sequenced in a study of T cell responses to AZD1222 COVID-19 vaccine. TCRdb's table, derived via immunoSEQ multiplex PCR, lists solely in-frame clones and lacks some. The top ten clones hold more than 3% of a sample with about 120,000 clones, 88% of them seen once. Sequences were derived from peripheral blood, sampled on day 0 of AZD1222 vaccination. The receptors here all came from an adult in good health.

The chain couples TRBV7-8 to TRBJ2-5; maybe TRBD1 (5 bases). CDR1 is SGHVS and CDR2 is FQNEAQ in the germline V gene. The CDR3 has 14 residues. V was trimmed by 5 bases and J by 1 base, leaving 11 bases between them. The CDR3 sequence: CASSLRQFQETQYF. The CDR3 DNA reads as TGTGCCAGCAGCCTCAGACAGTTCCAAGAGACCCAGTACTTC.

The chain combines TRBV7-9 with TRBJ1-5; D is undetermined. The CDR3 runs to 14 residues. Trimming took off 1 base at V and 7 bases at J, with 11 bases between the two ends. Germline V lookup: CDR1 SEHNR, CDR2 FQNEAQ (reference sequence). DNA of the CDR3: TGTGCCAGCAGCTTAGGGACGACGGTCCAGCCCCAGCATTTT. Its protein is CASSLGTTVQPQHF.

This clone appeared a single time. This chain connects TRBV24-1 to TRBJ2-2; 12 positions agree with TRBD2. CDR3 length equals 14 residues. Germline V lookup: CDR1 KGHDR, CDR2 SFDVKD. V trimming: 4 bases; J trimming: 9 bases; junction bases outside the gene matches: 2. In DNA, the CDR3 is TGTGCCACCAGTGAAACTAGCGGGGGGAGGGAGCTGTTTTTT. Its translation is CATSETSGGRELFF.

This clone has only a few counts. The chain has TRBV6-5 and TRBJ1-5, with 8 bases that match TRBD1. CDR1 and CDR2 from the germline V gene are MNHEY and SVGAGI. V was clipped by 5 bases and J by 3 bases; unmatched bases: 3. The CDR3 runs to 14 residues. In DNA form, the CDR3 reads TGTGCCAGCAGTAACAGGGGGAACAATCAGCCCCAGCATTTT. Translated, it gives CASSNRGNNQPQHF.

The CDR3: CASSVVPVGQGWTTEAFF. The DNA of the CDR3 is TGTGCCAGCAGCGTAGTCCCGGTAGGACAGGGATGGACCACTGAAGCTTTCTTT. The chain uses TRBV9 and TRBJ1-1; 8 bases are a match to TRBD1. The CDR3 is 18 amino acids. Trimming removed 0 bases from V and 4 bases from J; junction bases left unmatched: 14. Germline V gives CDR1 SGDLS, CDR2 YYNGEE.

The CDR3 nucleotides are TGTGCCAGCAGTGAAATTATACCTCGTCACACTGAAGCTTTCTTT. Its translation: CASSEIIPRHTEAFF. The gene calls are TRBV6-1 and TRBJ1-1; D gene ambiguous. From germline, CDR1 is MNHNS and CDR2 SASEGT. The ends were cut back, 2 bases at V and 3 bases at J, with 13 bases in the middle. The CDR3 extends over 15 amino acids.

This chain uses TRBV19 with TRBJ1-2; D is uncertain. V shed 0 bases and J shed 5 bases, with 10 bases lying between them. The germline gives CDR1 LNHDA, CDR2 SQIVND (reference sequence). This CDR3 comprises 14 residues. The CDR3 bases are TGTGCCAGTAGTATAGAAGCCAAACATTATGGCTACACCTTC. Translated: CASSIEAKHYGYTF.

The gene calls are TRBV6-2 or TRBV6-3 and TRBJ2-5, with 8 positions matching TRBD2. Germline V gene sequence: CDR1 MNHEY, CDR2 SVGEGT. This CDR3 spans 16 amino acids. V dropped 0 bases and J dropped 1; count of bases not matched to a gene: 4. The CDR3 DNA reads TGTGCCAGCAGTTACTCGAGGCGGGGGGCCCAAGAGACCCAGTACTTC. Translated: CASSYSRRGAQETQYF.

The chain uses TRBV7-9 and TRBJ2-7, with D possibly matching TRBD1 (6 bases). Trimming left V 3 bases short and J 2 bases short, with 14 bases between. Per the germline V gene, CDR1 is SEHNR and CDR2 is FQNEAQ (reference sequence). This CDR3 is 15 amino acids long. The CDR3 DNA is TGTGCCAGCAGCTTGGCCACTGGGGGCCCCTACGAGCAGTACTTC. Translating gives CASSLATGGPYEQYF.

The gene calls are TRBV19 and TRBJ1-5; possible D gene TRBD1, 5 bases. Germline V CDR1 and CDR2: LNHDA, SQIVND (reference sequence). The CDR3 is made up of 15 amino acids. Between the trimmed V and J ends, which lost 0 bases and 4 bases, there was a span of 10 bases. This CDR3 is CASSIDAGRNQPQHF. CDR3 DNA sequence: TGTGCCAGTAGTATAGATGCAGGGCGTAATCAGCCCCAGCATTTT.

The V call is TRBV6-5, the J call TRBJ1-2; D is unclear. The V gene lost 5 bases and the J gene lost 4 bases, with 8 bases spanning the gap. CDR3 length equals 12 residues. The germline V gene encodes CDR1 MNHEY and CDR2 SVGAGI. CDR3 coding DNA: TGTGCCAGCAGTACCACCCCCTATGGCTACACCTTC. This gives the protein CASSTTPYGYTF.

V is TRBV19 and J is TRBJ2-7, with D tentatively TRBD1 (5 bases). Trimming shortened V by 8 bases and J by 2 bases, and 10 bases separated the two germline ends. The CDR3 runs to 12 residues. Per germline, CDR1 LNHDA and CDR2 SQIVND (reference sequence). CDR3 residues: CASGRGAYEQYF. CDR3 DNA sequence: TGTGCCAGTGGAAGGGGCGCCTACGAGCAGTACTTC.

The chain's CDR3 is CASSLGSRGGTEAFF. In nucleotides, the CDR3 is TGTGCCAGCAGCTTAGGTAGTAGAGGAGGCACTGAAGCTTTCTTT. The rearrangement joins TRBV13 to TRBJ1-1; D is unclear. The CDR3 is 15 residues long. Deletions cut 0 bases from V and 4 bases from J, with 12 bases between. CDR1 is PRHDT and CDR2 is FYEKMQ in the germline V gene (reference sequence).

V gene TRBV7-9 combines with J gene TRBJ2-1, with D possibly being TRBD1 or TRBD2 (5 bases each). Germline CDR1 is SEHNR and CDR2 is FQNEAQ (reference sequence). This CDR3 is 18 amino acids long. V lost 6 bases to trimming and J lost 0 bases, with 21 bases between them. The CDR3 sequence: CASSSAGAKASSYNEQFF. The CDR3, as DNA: TGTGCCAGCAGTTCAGCCGGGGCCAAAGCCAGCTCCTACAATGAGCAGTTCTTC.

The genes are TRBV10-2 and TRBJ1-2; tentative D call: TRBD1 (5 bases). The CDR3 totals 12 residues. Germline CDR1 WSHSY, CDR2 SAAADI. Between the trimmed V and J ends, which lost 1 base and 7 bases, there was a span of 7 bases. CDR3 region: CASSEFQGGYTF. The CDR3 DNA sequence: TGCGCCAGCAGTGAGTTTCAGGGTGGCTACACCTTC.

The DNA for the CDR3 is TGCAGCGTAGGCAGCGGCTATGGCTACACCTTC. Protein: CSVGSGYGYTF. The chain carries TRBV29-1 and TRBJ1-2, with D unclear. Trimming removed 6 bases at V and 4 bases at J, with 9 bases between. The V gene's germline CDR1 is SQVTM and CDR2 ANQGSEA. The CDR3 is made up of 11 amino acids.

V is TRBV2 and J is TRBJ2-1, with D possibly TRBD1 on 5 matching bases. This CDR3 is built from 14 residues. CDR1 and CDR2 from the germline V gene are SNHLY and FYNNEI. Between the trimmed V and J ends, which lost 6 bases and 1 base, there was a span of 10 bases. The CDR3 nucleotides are TGTGCCAGCAGAGCTGGGGCGTCCTACAATGAGCAGTTCTTC. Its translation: CASRAGASYNEQFF.

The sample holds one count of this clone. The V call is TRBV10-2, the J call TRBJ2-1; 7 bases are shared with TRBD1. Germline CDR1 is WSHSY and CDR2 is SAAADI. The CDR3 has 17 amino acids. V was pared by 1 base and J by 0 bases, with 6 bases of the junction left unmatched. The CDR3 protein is CASSELGGAGSYNEQFF. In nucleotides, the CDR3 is TGCGCCAGCAGTGAGTTAGGGGGCGCGGGCTCCTACAATGAGCAGTTCTTC.

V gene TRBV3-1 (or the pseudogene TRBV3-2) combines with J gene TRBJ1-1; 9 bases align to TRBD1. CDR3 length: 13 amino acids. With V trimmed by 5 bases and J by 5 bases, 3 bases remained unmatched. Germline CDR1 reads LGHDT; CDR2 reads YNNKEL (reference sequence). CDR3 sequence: CASSGTGTTEAFF. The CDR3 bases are TGTGCCAGCAGCGGGACAGGGACGACTGAAGCTTTCTTT.

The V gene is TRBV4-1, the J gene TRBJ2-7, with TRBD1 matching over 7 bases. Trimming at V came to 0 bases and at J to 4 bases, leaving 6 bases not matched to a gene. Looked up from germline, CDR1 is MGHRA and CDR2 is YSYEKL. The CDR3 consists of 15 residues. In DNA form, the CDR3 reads TGCGCCAGCAGCCAAGAGATAGGGGGCGGTTACGAGCAGTACTTC. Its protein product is CASSQEIGGGYEQYF.

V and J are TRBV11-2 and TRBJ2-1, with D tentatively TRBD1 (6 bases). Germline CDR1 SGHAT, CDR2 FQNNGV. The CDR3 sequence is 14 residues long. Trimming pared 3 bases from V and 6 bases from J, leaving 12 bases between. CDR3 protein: CASSLGQGSNEQFF. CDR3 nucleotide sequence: TGTGCCAGCAGCTTGGGCCAGGGGTCCAATGAGCAGTTCTTC.

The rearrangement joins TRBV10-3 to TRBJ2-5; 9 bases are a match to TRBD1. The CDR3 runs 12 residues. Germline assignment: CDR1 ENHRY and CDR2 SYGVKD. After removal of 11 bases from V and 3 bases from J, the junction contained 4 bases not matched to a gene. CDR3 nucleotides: TGTGCCGCTGGGGACAGGGAAGAGACCCAGTACTTC. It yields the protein CAAGDREETQYF.

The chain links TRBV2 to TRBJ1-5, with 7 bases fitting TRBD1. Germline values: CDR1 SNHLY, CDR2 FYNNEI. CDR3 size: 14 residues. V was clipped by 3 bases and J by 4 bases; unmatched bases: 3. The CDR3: CASSETTGNQPQHF. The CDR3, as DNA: TGTGCCAGCAGTGAGACGACAGGGAATCAGCCCCAGCATTTT.

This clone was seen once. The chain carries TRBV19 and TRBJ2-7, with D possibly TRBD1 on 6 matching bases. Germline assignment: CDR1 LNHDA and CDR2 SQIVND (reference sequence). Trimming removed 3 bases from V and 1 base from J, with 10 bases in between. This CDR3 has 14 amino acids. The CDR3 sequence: CASSIARGSYEQYF. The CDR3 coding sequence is TGTGCCAGTAGTATCGCCAGGGGTTCCTACGAGCAGTACTTC.

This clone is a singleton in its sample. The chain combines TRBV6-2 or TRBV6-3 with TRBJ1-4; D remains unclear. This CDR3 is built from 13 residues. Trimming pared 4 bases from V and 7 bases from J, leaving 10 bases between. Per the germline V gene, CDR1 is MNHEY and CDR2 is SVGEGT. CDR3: CASSSLSREKLFF. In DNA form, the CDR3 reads TGTGCCAGCAGTTCCCTCAGTCGTGAAAAACTGTTTTTT.

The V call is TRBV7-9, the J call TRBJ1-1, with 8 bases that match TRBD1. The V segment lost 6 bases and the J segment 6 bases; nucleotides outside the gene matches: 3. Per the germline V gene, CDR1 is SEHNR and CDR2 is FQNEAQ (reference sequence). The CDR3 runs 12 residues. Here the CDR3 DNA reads TGTGCCAGCAGTCCACAGGGGGCTGAAGCTTTCTTT. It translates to CASSPQGAEAFF.

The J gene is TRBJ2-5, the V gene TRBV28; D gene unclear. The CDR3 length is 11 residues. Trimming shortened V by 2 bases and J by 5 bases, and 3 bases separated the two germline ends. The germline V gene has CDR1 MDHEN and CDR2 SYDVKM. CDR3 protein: CASSLRETQYF. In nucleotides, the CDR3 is TGTGCCAGCAGTTTAAGGGAGACCCAGTACTTC.

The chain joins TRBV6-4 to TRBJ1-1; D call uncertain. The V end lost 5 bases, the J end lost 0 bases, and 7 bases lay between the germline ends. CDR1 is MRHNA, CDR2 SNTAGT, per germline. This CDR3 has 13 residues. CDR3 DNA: TGTGCCAGCAGTACGACTGTGAACACTGAAGCTTTCTTT. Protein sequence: CASSTTVNTEAFF.

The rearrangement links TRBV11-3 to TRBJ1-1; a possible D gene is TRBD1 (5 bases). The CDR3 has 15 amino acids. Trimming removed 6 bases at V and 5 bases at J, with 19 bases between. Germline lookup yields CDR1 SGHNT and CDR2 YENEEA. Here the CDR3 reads CASSQRGGGGTEAFF. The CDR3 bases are TGTGCCAGCAGTCAACGGGGGGGAGGAGGGACTGAAGCTTTCTTT. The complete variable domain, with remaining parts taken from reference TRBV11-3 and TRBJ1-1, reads EAGVVQSPRYKIIEKKQPVAFWCNPISGHNTLYWYLQNLGQGPELLIRYENEEAVDDSQLPKDRFSAERLKGVDSTLKIQPAELGDSAVYLCASSQRGGGGTEAFFGQGTRLTVV.

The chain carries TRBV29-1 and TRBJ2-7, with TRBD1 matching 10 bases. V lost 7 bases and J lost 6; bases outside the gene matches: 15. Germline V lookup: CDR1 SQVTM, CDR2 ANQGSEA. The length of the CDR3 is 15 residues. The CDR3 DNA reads TGCAGCGCGAGCCTCTCGGGACAGGGGAATGGCGAGCAGTACTTC. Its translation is CSASLSGQGNGEQYF.